This T cell receptor (beta chain) was found in a study of control samples from healthy donors and cancer patients. CDR3 size: 16 residues. V shed 0 bases and J shed 1 base, with 12 bases lying between them. The V gene's germline CDR1 is LGHDT and CDR2 YNNKEL (reference sequence). Assay: immunoSEQ multiplex PCR; the TCRdb copy retains only in-frame clones and omits some. Here the sample spans 45,000 to 60,000 clones, around 90% being singletons. The receptor comes from a young man with colorectal cancer. V is TRBV3-1 (or the pseudogene TRBV3-2) and J is TRBJ1-2; maybe TRBD1 (5 bases). Sequenced input: PBMCs. The CDR3 sequence: CASSQDGEGFNYGYTF. CDR3 DNA sequence: TGTGCCAGCAGCCAAGATGGGGAGGGGTTTAACTATGGCTACACCTTC.